The clone carrying this TCR beta chain showed up many times. Its antigen is not identified. These data belong to a study of read filtering for tumor transcriptome and immune sequencing. From approximately 400 ng of RNA, a library with molecular barcoded alpha/delta and beta/gamma adaptors was made. TCRdb fed the reads into MiXCR, producing one record per CDR3 protein. The sample shows around 33,000 distinct CDR3 sequences, 18% of them seen only once. Germline CDR1 and CDR2: LNHDA and SQIVND (reference sequence). CDR3 length: 16 amino acids. J lost 1 base, V lost 7 bases, and 10 bases had no gene match. Study-wide results and caveats: About 82% of IR-seq clonotypes had a single read, yet these held around 3.5% of reads. IR-seq captured clonotypes deeper and more reliably than RNA-seq.

The V and J genes are TRBV19 and TRBJ2-3; 8 bases are shared with TRBD2. The TCR comes from a donor at least 40 years old with multiple myeloma. Sequences were obtained from a population of CD138-negative cells sorted from bone marrow. As DNA, the CDR3 is TGTGCCAGTAATCGGATGCGGGGGGCAGGCACAGATACGCAGTATTTT. Amino acid sequence: CASNRMRGAGTDTQYF. Drawing the rest from reference TRBV19 and TRBJ2-3, the complete variable domain is DGGITQSPKYLFRKEGQNVTLSCEQNLNHDAMYWYRQDPGQGLRLIYYSQIVNDFQKGDIAEGYSVSREKKESFPLTVTSAQKNPTAFYLCASNRMRGAGTDTQYFGPGTRLTVL.